Shown below are 18 T cell receptor beta chains from a single sample sequenced in a study of preoperative IRX-2 immunotherapy in early breast cancer. The table came from immunoSEQ multiplex PCR; TCRdb's copy has only in-frame clones and leaves some out. The repertoire holds 30,000 to 45,000 clones, roughly four fifths seen once, with approximately 1.5% in the top ten. Treatment: preoperative locoregional IRX-2 cytokine immunotherapy. The specimen was lymph node tissue, collected after IRX-2 immunotherapy. The receptors shown here come from a human donor with breast cancer.

This rearrangement joins TRBV6-8 to TRBJ1-2; possibly TRBD1 for D (5 bases). The CDR3 covers 13 residues. Germline V gene data show CDR1 as MNHGY and CDR2 as SAAAGT. Deletions cut 6 bases from V and 8 bases from J, with 16 bases between. The CDR3 DNA reads as TGTGCCAGCAGGGGGCCCCTTATGAAGGGCTACACCTTC. Its protein product is CASRGPLMKGYTF.

The rearrangement uses TRBV28 and TRBJ1-3, with D unclear. The CDR3 has 15 amino acids. In germline, CDR1 is MDHEN, CDR2 SYDVKM. Trimming pared 4 bases from V and 4 bases from J, leaving 14 bases between. The CDR3 here is CASSSPSLAGNTIYF. For the CDR3, the DNA is TGTGCCAGCAGTTCCCCGAGTCTGGCAGGAAACACCATATATTTT.

V and J are TRBV7-1 and TRBJ1-2; 7 positions agree with TRBD1. TRBV7-1 is reported as an ORF; its role is uncertain. V shed 5 bases and J 8 bases; nucleotides not matched to a gene: 8. This CDR3 is built from 13 residues. The CDR3 DNA follows: TGTGCCAGCAGCCCGGACAGGTTGGGGGGCTACACCTTC. Protein product: CASSPDRLGGYTF.

The V call is TRBV29-1, the J call TRBJ2-3, with TRBD2 identical over 7 bases. CDR1 is SQVTM, CDR2 ANQGSEA, per germline. The CDR3 contains 14 residues. The V and J ends lost 4 bases and 1 base, in that order; junction bases with no gene match: 5. The CDR3 nucleotides read TGCAGCGTTGGAATGGCGGGGGGCACAGATACGCAGTATTTT. This gives the protein CSVGMAGGTDTQYF.

The chain is built from TRBV7-4 and TRBJ1-4, with D perhaps matching TRBD1 (6 bases). V was shortened by 2 bases and J by 2 bases, with 15 bases between the two germline ends. This CDR3 is built from 17 residues. Per germline, CDR1 SGHVT and CDR2 SQSDAQ. The CDR3 nucleotides are TGTGCCAGCAGCTTACTTCAGGGGCGCTGGACTAATGAAAAACTGTTTTTT. It specifies CASSLLQGRWTNEKLFF.

This sequence joins TRBV5-1 and TRBJ2-7; TRBD2 matches at 7 bases. Germline-derived CDR1 and CDR2 are SGHRS and YFSETQ. The CDR3 extends over 15 amino acids. With V trimmed by 4 bases and J by 3 bases, 10 bases remained unmatched. CDR3: CASSKQAGGIYEQYF. In DNA, the CDR3 is TGCGCCAGCAGCAAACAGGCCGGGGGGATCTACGAGCAGTACTTC.

The chain joins TRBV5-1 to TRBJ2-7; maybe TRBD1 (6 bases). The CDR3 has 15 amino acids. V lost 0 bases and J lost 7, with 17 bases in between. In germline, CDR1 is SGHRS, CDR2 YFSETQ. The CDR3 is CASSLGTGQIIEQYF. The CDR3 DNA follows: TGCGCCAGCAGCTTGGGAACAGGGCAAATCATTGAGCAGTACTTC.

The rearrangement uses TRBV11-3 and TRBJ2-1; the match to TRBD1 covers 8 bases. The CDR3 length is 16 residues. Germline V lookup: CDR1 SGHNT, CDR2 YENEEA. V trimming: 5 bases; J trimming: 6 bases; junction bases outside the gene matches: 12. CDR3 sequence: CASSIRTGYVGNEQFF. CDR3 coding DNA: TGTGCCAGCAGCATAAGGACAGGGTATGTTGGCAATGAGCAGTTCTTC.

V and J are TRBV7-7 and TRBJ1-2; weak D call: TRBD1 (6 bases). V gave up 4 bases and J gave up 7 bases, with 16 bases separating them. This CDR3 contains 14 residues. The germline V gene has CDR1 SSHAT and CDR2 FNYEAQ (reference sequence). CDR3 region: CASSSERGLGGYTF. The CDR3 DNA follows: TGTGCCAGCAGCTCTGAACGGGGGCTCGGTGGCTACACCTTC. Together with reference TRBV7-7 and TRBJ1-2, the CDR3 gives the full variable domain: GAGVSQSPRYKVTKRGQDVTLRCDPISSHATLYWYQQALGQGPEFLTYFNYEAQPDKSGLPSDRFSAERPEGSISTLTIQRTEQRDSAMYRCASSSERGLGGYTFGSGTRLTVV.

The chain couples TRBV1 to TRBJ1-1. TRBV1 is classified as a pseudogene. This CDR3 spans 17 amino acids. The CDR3 here is CASSQDPPGAGRTEAFF. For the CDR3, the DNA is TGCGCCAGCAGCCAAGATCCCCCGGGGGCGGGCAGAACTGAAGCTTTCTTT.

The chain employs TRBV6-8 and TRBJ1-5, with 8 positions matching TRBD1. V shed 5 bases and J 2 bases; nucleotides not matched to a gene: 8. This CDR3 comprises 16 residues. Germline CDR1 reads MNHGY; CDR2 reads SAAAGT. CDR3 sequence (DNA): TGTGCCAGCAGTAGTCAGCAGGGGGCAGGCAATCAGCCCCAGCATTTT. Translated, it gives CASSSQQGAGNQPQHF.

V and J are TRBV23-1 and TRBJ2-7; TRBD1 matches at 9 bases. TRBV23-1 has ORF status, its function being uncertain. The CDR3 is 17 amino acids. The V and J ends lost 6 bases and 7 bases, in that order; junction bases with no gene match: 19. The CDR3 region has the DNA TGCGCCAGCAGCCAAGATCTGGCCGGGACAGGGTATGATGAGCAGTACTTC. Its translation is CASSQDLAGTGYDEQYF.

This rearrangement joins TRBV6-8 to TRBJ2-7; 9 nucleotides match TRBD1. This CDR3 has 15 residues. Germline assignment: CDR1 MNHGY and CDR2 SAAAGT. The V segment lost 2 bases and the J segment 3 bases; nucleotides outside the gene matches: 5. This CDR3 is CASSYAGQGNYEQYF. CDR3 DNA: TGTGCCAGCAGTTACGCGGGACAGGGTAACTACGAGCAGTACTTC.

A note on this clone: At one end, the junction sequence differs from germline, possibly due to a read error. This chain uses TRBV6-1 with TRBJ1-5; D is unclear. Germline V gene lookup returns CDR1 MNHNS and CDR2 SASEGT. The CDR3 is made up of 14 amino acids. The CDR3 spells CAISEAFADQPQHF. The DNA for the CDR3 is TGTGCCATCAGTGAAGCGTTCGCCGATCAGCCCCAGCATTTT.

The chain uses TRBV6-7 and TRBJ2-1, with a possible D match to TRBD2 (5 bases). TRBV6-7 is marked as an open reading frame, function uncertain. Trimming took 10 bases from V and 5 from J, leaving 9 bases between them. The CDR3 sequence is 11 residues long. Here the CDR3 reads CATRRNNEQFF. The CDR3 DNA follows: TGTGCCACCCGGAGGAACAATGAGCAGTTCTTC.

The chain joins TRBV11-3 to TRBJ2-1; possible D gene TRBD2, 6 bases. CDR1 is SGHNT and CDR2 is YENEEA in the germline V gene. The CDR3 length is 15 residues. Trimming pared 3 bases from V and 0 bases from J, leaving 9 bases between. CDR3 bases: TGTGCCAGCAGCTTTACGGGGGACTCCTACAATGAGCAGTTCTTC. Translated, it gives CASSFTGDSYNEQFF.

The chain carries TRBV11-3 and TRBJ2-1; 8 nucleotides agree with TRBD2. CDR1 is SGHNT and CDR2 is YENEEA in the germline V gene. V was pared by 4 bases and J by 10 bases, with 12 bases of the junction left unmatched. The CDR3 runs 15 residues. The CDR3 is CASSSPGSGAGEQFF. CDR3 sequence (DNA): TGTGCCAGCAGCTCCCCGGGTAGCGGGGCAGGGGAGCAGTTCTTC.

The sample holds a few counts of this clone. The V and J genes are TRBV18 and TRBJ2-2, with a tentative D call TRBD1 (5 bases). The V gene lost 2 bases and the J gene lost 4 bases, with 11 bases spanning the gap. In germline, CDR1 is KGHSH, CDR2 LQKENI. The CDR3 is made up of 15 amino acids. This CDR3 reads CASSPVQVGTGELFF. As DNA, the CDR3 is TGTGCCAGCTCACCAGTACAGGTCGGCACCGGGGAGCTGTTTTTT.